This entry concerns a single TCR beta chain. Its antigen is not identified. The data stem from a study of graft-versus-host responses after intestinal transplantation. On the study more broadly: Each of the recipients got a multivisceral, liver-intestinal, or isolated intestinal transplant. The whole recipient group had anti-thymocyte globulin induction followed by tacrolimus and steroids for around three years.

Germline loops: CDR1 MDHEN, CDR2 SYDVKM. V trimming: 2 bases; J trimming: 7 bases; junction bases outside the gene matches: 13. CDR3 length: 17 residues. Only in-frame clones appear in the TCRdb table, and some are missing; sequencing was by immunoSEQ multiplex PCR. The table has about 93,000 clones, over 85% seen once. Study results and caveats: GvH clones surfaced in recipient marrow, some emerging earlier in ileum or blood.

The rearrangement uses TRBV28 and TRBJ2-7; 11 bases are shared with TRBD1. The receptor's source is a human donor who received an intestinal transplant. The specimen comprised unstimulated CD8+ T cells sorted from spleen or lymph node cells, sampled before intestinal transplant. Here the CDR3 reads CASSLVRTGGKSGEQYF. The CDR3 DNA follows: TGTGCCAGCAGTTTAGTTAGGACAGGGGGCAAATCGGGGGAGCAGTACTTC.